This T cell receptor beta chain comes out of a study of beta chain features in type 1 diabetes. Study-level background: No age, gender or cell yield differences were seen between patients and healthy donors. Notes on the study in general: Patients with type 1 diabetes showed fewer VDJ junction insertions and more deletions.

Germline V lookup: CDR1 SGDLS, CDR2 YYNGEE. The CDR3 is made up of 14 amino acids. V lost 3 bases, J lost 11 bases, and 20 bases lay in between. The entirety of the isolated RNA underwent reverse transcription, so expressed TCRB transcripts were sequenced. Here immunoSEQ multiplex PCR was the method, and the copy in TCRdb shows in-frame clones only, minus some. The table includes approximately 250,000 clones, 7.5% to 10% detected once. This clone came up a few times. Its antigen is not known. The rearrangement uses TRBV9 and TRBJ2-5, with a weak D call TRBD1 (5 bases). The clonotype originates from a woman between 18 and 30 years old in good health. Sequenced material: naive CD4+ T cells from blood. CDR3 bases: TGTGCCAGCAGCGGGGGCAGGGCGAAGATGGAGCAGTACTTC. It is translated as CASSGGRAKMEQYF.